The sequence of this T cell receptor beta chain was determined in a study of T cell responses to AZD1222 COVID-19 vaccine. Study results and caveats: Clonal diversity was possibly underestimated; the donors were predominantly white British and more often female. The study found vaccine-associated CD4 TCRs spanning spike, dominant at 160-218 and 743-854.

From germline, CDR1 is MGHRA and CDR2 YSYEKL. This CDR3 contains 12 residues. Trimming took 1 base from V and 6 from J, leaving 6 bases between them. As concerns this clone: What it binds is unknown.

Repertoires were generated with immunoSEQ multiplex PCR, while TCRdb's copy carries only in-frame clones and drops some. Of over 130,000 clones listed, under 95% are singletons. The starting material was peripheral blood, obtained 28 days after the second AZD1222 dose. This sequence was found in an adult who received the AZD1222 COVID-19 vaccine. J is TRBJ1-2 and V is TRBV4-1; D ambiguous. The CDR3 loop is CASSQGDDGYTF. The CDR3 coding sequence is TGCGCCAGCAGCCAAGGGGATGATGGCTACACCTTC.